The present entry profiles one TCR beta chain with its context. This entry is derived from a study of blood T cell repertoires in COVID-19. At the level of the study: COVID-19 samples from acute and convalescent phases originated in the United States, Italy and Spain.

Some clones are missing from TCRdb's copy, which holds only in-frame ones; the method was immunoSEQ multiplex PCR. The data hold some 83,000 clones, with about 92% observed a single time. V was cut by 5 bases and J by 8 bases, with 18 bases left in between. The CDR3 has 14 residues. Germline lookup yields CDR1 SGHAT and CDR2 FQNNGV. Sequencing was done on a sample of peripheral blood. The chain employs TRBV11-2 and TRBJ1-2; the D is unclear. The receptor's source is a man aged 50 or older with acute or convalescent COVID-19. This CDR3 is CASSPRLAGEGYTF. CDR3 bases: TGTGCCAGCAGCCCACGATTGGCCGGAGAGGGCTACACCTTC.